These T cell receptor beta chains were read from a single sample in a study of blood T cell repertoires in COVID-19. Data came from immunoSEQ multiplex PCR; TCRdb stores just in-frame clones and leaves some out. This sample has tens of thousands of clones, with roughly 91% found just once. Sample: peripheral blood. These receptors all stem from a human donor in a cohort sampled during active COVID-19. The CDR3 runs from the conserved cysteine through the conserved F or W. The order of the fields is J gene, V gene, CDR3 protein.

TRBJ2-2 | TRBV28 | CAILTGLAGELFF
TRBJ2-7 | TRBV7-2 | CASKRTGGYEQYF
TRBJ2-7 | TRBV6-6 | CASSAPGGSYEQYF
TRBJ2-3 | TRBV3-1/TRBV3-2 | CASSQSSSTTDTQYF
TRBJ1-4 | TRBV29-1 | CSLSGQGPEKLFF
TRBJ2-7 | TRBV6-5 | CAGGTGQGWNEQYF
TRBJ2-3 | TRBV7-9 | CASSLVATRTDTQYF
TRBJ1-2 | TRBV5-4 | CASSFPGGDYGYTF
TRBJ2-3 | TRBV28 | CATSHSGRLTDTQYF
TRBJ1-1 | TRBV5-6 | CASSLGSVNTEAFF
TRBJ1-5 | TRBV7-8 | CASSVNRGSNQPQHF
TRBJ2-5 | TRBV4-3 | CASSRTRTEETQYF
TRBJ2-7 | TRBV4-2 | CASSLQAGPSGSYEQYF
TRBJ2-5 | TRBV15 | CATSRGGDRQETQYF
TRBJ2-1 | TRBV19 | CASSIEHSLGQFF
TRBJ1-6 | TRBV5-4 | CASSTRTGRNSPLHF
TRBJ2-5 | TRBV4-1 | CASSPPNRLAKETQYF
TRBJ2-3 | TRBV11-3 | CASSQGLLTDTQYF
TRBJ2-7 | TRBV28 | CASSYRDEYEQYF
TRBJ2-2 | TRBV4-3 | CASSQVGPDPTGELFF
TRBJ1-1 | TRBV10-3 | CAIADSPPRETEAFF
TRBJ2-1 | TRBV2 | CASALGGAWDNEQFF
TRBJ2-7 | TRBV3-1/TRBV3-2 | CASSQEGLAGIKQYF
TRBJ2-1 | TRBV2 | CASSLAKISYNEQFF
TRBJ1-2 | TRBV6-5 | CASRLGQGIGYTF
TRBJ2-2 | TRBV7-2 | CASSLGQDHGELFF
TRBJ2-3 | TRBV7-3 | CASSLKTSIPDTQYF
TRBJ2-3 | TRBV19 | CASMGLAVTDTQYF
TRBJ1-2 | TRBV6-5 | CASSYQGGGYTF
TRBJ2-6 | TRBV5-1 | CASSLVGGSGANVLTF
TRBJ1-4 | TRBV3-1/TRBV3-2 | CASSQAGGRNEKLFF
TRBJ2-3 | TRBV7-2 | CASSPDLSTDTQYF
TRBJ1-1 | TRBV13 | CASSATVREWPNTEAFF
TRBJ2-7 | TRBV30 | CAWSVLWRGGYEQYF
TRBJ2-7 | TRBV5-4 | CASSHRTGSAYEQYF
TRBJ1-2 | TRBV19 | CASSMWTEINYGYTF
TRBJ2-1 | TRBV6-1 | CASSEIAGSYNEQFF
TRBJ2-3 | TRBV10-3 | CAISGTSGRGDTQYF
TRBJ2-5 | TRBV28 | CASSSPRLQETQYF
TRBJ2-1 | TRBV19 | CASSIGLSTYNEQFF
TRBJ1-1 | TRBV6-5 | CASSYRGGGTEAFF
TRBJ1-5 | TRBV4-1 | CASSQGGAANQPQHF
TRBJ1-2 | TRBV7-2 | CASSLDRTYGYTF
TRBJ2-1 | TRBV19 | CASSMGGQGRHRFF
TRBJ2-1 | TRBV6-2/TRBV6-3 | CASSYPSGGVYNEQFF
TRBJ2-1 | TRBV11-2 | CASSLASSDEQFF
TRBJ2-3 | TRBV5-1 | CASSHGTSGHTDTQYF
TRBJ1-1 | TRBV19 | CASSMIRRANEAFF
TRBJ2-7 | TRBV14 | CASSQVGTGSSYEQYF
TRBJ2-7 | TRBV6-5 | CASIASAYEQYF
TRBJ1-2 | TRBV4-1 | CASSQGGPDIAGYTF